The source of this T cell receptor beta chain is a study of response to subunit inactivated influenza vaccine. The study's findings and limits: Every seasonal influenza vaccination brings in few new T cells, the authors suggested.

The V and J ends lost 3 bases and 8 bases respectively, with 15 bases between them. The CDR3 loop spans 14 amino acids. TCRdb recomputed calls from the RT-PCR reads with MiXCR, one row per CDR3 protein. The sample includes some 800,000 distinct CDR3 sequences, 21% of them seen just once. For this clonotype: What it recognizes is unknown.

The specimen comprised PBMCs from blood, sampled 4 to 6 days after vaccination. This sequence was found in a man between 45 and 60 years old who received an inactivated influenza vaccine. This chain links TRBV5-3 with TRBJ2-1; weak D call: TRBD1 (6 bases). TRBV5-3 qualifies as an ORF whose function is uncertain. CDR3 nucleotides: TGTGCCAGAAGCTCAGGGGCCCCAAAGTATGAGCAGTTCTTC. It translates to CARSSGAPKYEQFF.